These 9 T cell receptor beta chains were sequenced from one sample in a study of molecular identifiers for immune sequencing clone quantification. TCRdb fed the PCR reads into MiXCR, producing one record per CDR3 protein. The data hold over 600,000 distinct CDR3 sequences, with approximately 20% observed a single time. Sequenced input: naive CD8+ T cells from blood, with Jurkat cell RNA spiked in. Subset indicated: FACS-sorted CD8+CD4-CCR7+CD45RA+ naive T cells. The receptors stem from a human donor in good health. Some libraries in this study had Jurkat cell RNA spiked in.

This clonotype has a count of ten or more. The rearrangement uses TRBV20-1 and TRBJ2-7; D unresolved. V lost 2 bases, J lost 2 bases, and 10 bases lay in between. The CDR3 is 13 amino acids. Germline CDR1 and CDR2: DFQATT and SNEGSKA (reference sequence). CDR3 region: CSARSESTYEQYF. The DNA of the CDR3 is TGCAGTGCTAGAAGCGAGTCCACCTACGAGCAGTACTTC.

At least ten counts were recorded for this clonotype. V gene TRBV4-1 combines with J gene TRBJ2-2; maybe TRBD2 (6 bases). The CDR3 consists of 18 residues. In germline, CDR1 is MGHRA, CDR2 YSYEKL. V was shortened by 0 bases and J by 4 bases, with 18 bases between the two germline ends. The CDR3 spells CASSQERTGGPFTGELFF. DNA for the CDR3: TGCGCCAGCAGCCAAGAAAGGACCGGAGGGCCGTTCACCGGGGAGCTGTTTTTT.

In the case of this clonotype: Just one base apart from a much larger clone, this may be a read error. The CDR3 end shows no conserved phenylalanine or tryptophan, and so a read error is likely. The limits of the CDR3 on the DNA are not certain, so only TCRdb's listed CDR3 is given. V gene TRBV21-1 combines with J gene TRBJ2-3; TRBD1, as called in the table, went unchecked against the DNA. TRBV21-1 is a documented pseudogene. The CDR3 spans 14 residues, counting both ends. CDR3 region: CASSEQGCTDTQYC.

With respect to this clonotype: A much larger clonotype is one base distant, so this may be a read error. The CDR3 sequence: CAWSTRTGRREQYF. The CDR3 nucleotides are TGTGCCTGGAGTACCCGGACAGGGAGGCGCGAGCAGTACTTC. The rearrangement uses TRBV30 and TRBJ2-7; 8 nucleotides match TRBD1. Germline CDR1 reads GTSNPN; CDR2 reads SVGIG (reference sequence). Trimming removed 2 bases from V and 6 bases from J; junction bases left unmatched: 9. The CDR3 runs 14 residues.

This clonotype has ten or more counts. In DNA form, the CDR3 reads TGTGCCATCAGTGAGGAGGACAGCATCGAGCAGTACTTC. Its translation is CAISEEDSIEQYF. The J gene is TRBJ2-7, the V gene TRBV10-3; weak D call: TRBD1 (6 bases). V shed 2 bases and J shed 6 bases, with 11 bases lying between them. Germline CDR1 and CDR2: ENHRY and SYGVKD. The length of the CDR3 is 13 residues.

As DNA, the CDR3 is TGCAGTGCACTCGGGGGCGAGGTAATGGAGACCCAGTACTTC. Protein product: CSALGGEVMETQYF. V gene TRBV20-1 combines with J gene TRBJ2-5; D tentatively fits TRBD1 or TRBD2 (6 bases each). CDR1 is DFQATT and CDR2 is SNEGSKA in the germline V gene (reference sequence). There are 14 residues in the CDR3. V was trimmed by 6 bases and J by 5 bases, leaving 19 bases between them.

Remarks on this clonotype: This clone may be a read error of a much larger clone one base away. The conserved final phenylalanine or tryptophan is absent from the CDR3, which likely points to a read error. The chain uses TRBV18 and TRBJ2-7; a possible D gene is TRBD1 (5 bases). The CDR3 sequence is 13 residues long. With 4 bases removed from V and 4 bases from J, the gap between germline ends came to 11 bases. Germline CDR1 reads KGHSH; CDR2 reads LQKENI. The CDR3, as DNA: TGTGCCAGCTCACAGGGGAAGAGGTACGAGCAGTACTAC. Its translation: CASSQGKRYEQYY.

In its sample, this clonotype was seen many times. This chain links TRBV4-1 with TRBJ2-7; 10 positions agree with TRBD1. V lost 0 bases to trimming and J lost 2 bases; unmatched junction nucleotides: 7. The CDR3 contains 17 residues. CDR1 is MGHRA, CDR2 YSYEKL, per germline. In DNA form, the CDR3 reads TGCGCCAGCAGCCAAGATAGGGGACAGGGGCCGCCCTACGAGCAGTACTTC. It specifies CASSQDRGQGPPYEQYF.

In this sample, this clonotype turned up many times. The gene calls are TRBV6-6 and TRBJ2-7, with 8 positions matching TRBD1. Germline V gene sequence: CDR1 MNHNY, CDR2 SVGAGI (reference sequence). V dropped 7 bases and J dropped 2; count of bases not matched to a gene: 7. The CDR3 consists of 14 residues. The CDR3 DNA sequence: TGTGCCAGCATTGTTGGGACAGGCCCCTACGAGCAGTACTTC. Amino acid sequence: CASIVGTGPYEQYF.